This T cell receptor (beta chain) originates from a study of human T cells and chemical hapten exposure. In this sample, this clonotype turned up many times. Each CDR3 protein is one row after TCRdb ran MiXCR on the RACE reads. The sample includes about 130,000 distinct CDR3 sequences, approximately 9.5% seen only once; the top ten take around 1.7%. With V trimmed by 5 bases and J by 7 bases, 5 bases remained unmatched. There are 16 residues in the CDR3. In germline, CDR1 is SGHAT, CDR2 FQNNGV. The time point: healthy volunteer bleed at 2 weeks. Total RNA was extracted from unfractionated whole blood. The sample comprised whole blood. This chain uses TRBV11-2 with TRBJ2-2; TRBD2 matches at 15 bases. The receptor's source is a male donor in good health. Some clones in this sample may be carry-over from other donors' samples. The CDR3 protein is CASSTGLAGGNGELFF. Here the CDR3 DNA reads TGTGCCAGCAGCACTGGACTAGCGGGAGGGAACGGGGAGCTGTTTTTT.